This TCR beta chain was obtained from a study of T cell responses to AZD1222 COVID-19 vaccine. This clone was counted once. No antigen is known for it. Study findings and constraints: It was only after the peak T cell response that any repertoires were sampled.

TCRdb's copy holds only in-frame clones and misses some; the assay was immunoSEQ multiplex PCR. Seen here are 90,000 to 150,000 clones, under 90% observed once, and the top ten hold about 4.1%. The CDR3 loop spans 12 amino acids. V lost 9 bases and J lost 7, with 12 bases in between. Germline CDR1 ENHRY, CDR2 SYGVKD. Sample: peripheral blood, taken on day 0 of AZD1222 vaccination. J is TRBJ2-2 and V is TRBV10-3, with D possibly matching TRBD1 (6 bases). This sequence originates from an adult in good health. CDR3 loop: CAMRDTNGELFF. In DNA form, the CDR3 reads TGTGCCATGAGGGACACAAACGGGGAGCTGTTTTTT.